This T cell receptor (beta chain) derives from a study of T-cell reconstitution after alpha-beta-depleted transplantation in children. General study results and limits: Day-60 TCRbeta diversity that was high in some patients was derived from surviving recipient T cells and thymic progenitors. Once a year had passed after transplant, T-cell counts and diversity came mostly from newly produced T cells. Expanded graft clones numbering several hundred reportedly gave rise to alpha-beta T cells about two months after transplant.

Germline V lookup: CDR1 KGHSH, CDR2 LQKENI. The CDR3 sequence is 16 residues long. V gave up 6 bases and J gave up 1 base, with 16 bases separating them. Concerning this clonotype itself: What it binds is unknown.

Preparing the TCRbeta library involved the use of unique molecular identifiers. Via MiXCR, TCRdb re-called the PCR reads, giving one row per CDR3 protein. The table shows about 160,000 distinct CDR3 sequences, with approximately 12% occurring only once. Specimen: PBMCs, collected before TCRalphabeta/CD19-depleted stem cell transplant. The TCR was taken from a boy between 2 and 10 years old with acute myeloid leukemia, due to receive a stem cell transplant. The V call is TRBV18, the J call TRBJ1-3; D unresolved. The CDR3 spells CASSKSSSLSGNTIYF. CDR3 bases: TGTGCCAGCTCTAAATCATCAAGTTTATCTGGAAACACCATATATTTT.